This section outlines one T cell receptor (beta chain) sequence together with its context. The time point is: sample taken at primary tumor resection. No cell sorting; template was whole RNA from tumor, lung tissue or PBMC. A total of around 76 untreated early-stage non-small cell lung cancer patients served as donors. On each TCR cDNA molecule, a unique molecular identifier was present. A single record per CDR3 protein comes from TCRdb applying MiXCR to the 5' RACE reads. The repertoire includes 50,000 or so distinct CDR3 sequences, 6% to 9.5% of them detected once, and about 13% sits in the top ten. V was trimmed by 5 bases and J by 3 bases, leaving 9 bases between them. The CDR3 consists of 13 residues. Germline V gene data show CDR1 as SEHNR and CDR2 as FQNEAQ (reference sequence). These data come from a study of spatial heterogeneity in lung cancer.

The source is a female donor with early-stage non-small cell lung cancer. The rearrangement links TRBV7-9 to TRBJ2-3, with D unclear. The sample in question was PBMCs, obtained at surgery. The CDR3 nucleotides read TGTGCCAGCAGCCCCCCCCCAACAGATACGCAGTATTTT. This translates into CASSPPPTDTQYF.